These 24 T cell receptor beta chains share one sample of origin, sequenced in a study of vaccination and CD4 T cells after COVID-19. Oncomine TCR Beta short-read sequencing was applied to DNA from cultured CD4+ T cells. TCRdb analysed the PCR reads with MiXCR anew, one entry per CDR3 protein. The sample has 15,000 to 20,000 distinct CDR3 sequences, over 45% seen once. These receptors' targets are unknown. Treatment of the sample: roughly ten-day PBMC culture with coronavirus spike peptide pools or control peptides (ViraFEST assay). Sequencing was done on a sample of CD4+ T cells from blood, cultured in vitro. These receptors were taken from a human donor who had recovered from COVID-19.

The table lists this clonotype with a few counts. This chain joins TRBV4-3 and TRBJ2-2; no definite D call. In germline, CDR1 is LGHNA, CDR2 YSLEER. Trimming removed 5 bases at V and 6 bases at J, with 10 bases between. There are 13 residues in the CDR3. CDR3 DNA: TGCGCCAGCAGCATGGTCTTGGCCGGGGAGCTGTTTTTT. Translating gives CASSMVLAGELFF.

This sequence joins TRBV5-4 and TRBJ2-3, with D perhaps matching TRBD1 or TRBD2 (5 bases each). The length of the CDR3 is 15 residues. Germline V lookup: CDR1 SGHNT, CDR2 YYREEE (reference sequence). Trimming took 7 bases from V and 0 from J, leaving 15 bases between them. DNA for the CDR3: TGTGCCAGCGGAGACCTCCGGGACAGCACAGATACGCAGTATTTT. As protein: CASGDLRDSTDTQYF.

The V call is TRBV7-3, the J call TRBJ2-7; the D is unclear. Trimming took off 0 bases at V and 6 bases at J, with 12 bases between the two ends. Germline lookup yields CDR1 SGHTA and CDR2 FQGTGA. The CDR3 is 14 amino acids. CDR3 DNA sequence: TGTGCCAGCAGCTTAACGTTAGGGTCTGGCGAGCAGTACTTC. This sequence encodes CASSLTLGSGEQYF.

The chain joins TRBV29-1 to TRBJ1-1; 12 bases align to TRBD1. Unmatched junction bases numbered 8, after V lost 5 bases and J lost 4 bases. The CDR3 contains 15 residues. Germline values: CDR1 SQVTM, CDR2 ANQGSEA. The CDR3 DNA reads as TGCAGCGTTTTACGGGACAGGGGGCCAGGCACTGAAGCTTTCTTT. Its translation is CSVLRDRGPGTEAFF.

Only a few counts were recorded for this clonotype. The rearrangement uses TRBV20-1 and TRBJ1-1; possibly TRBD1 for D (5 bases). The CDR3 has 14 residues. Germline V gene data show CDR1 as DFQATT and CDR2 as SNEGSKA (reference sequence). Deletions cut 6 bases from V and 1 base from J, with 15 bases between. DNA for the CDR3: TGCAGTGCCCTGGACCGGAGGGGGAACACTGAAGCTTTCTTT. Translating it yields CSALDRRGNTEAFF.

The V call is TRBV7-2, the J call TRBJ2-1; 8 positions agree with TRBD2. There are 15 residues in the CDR3. V trimming: 2 bases; J trimming: 7 bases; junction bases outside the gene matches: 7. The germline V gene encodes CDR1 SGHTA and CDR2 FQGNSA. The CDR3 loop is CASSLLGRAFNEQFF. CDR3 coding DNA: TGTGCCAGCAGCTTACTCGGGAGGGCCTTTAATGAGCAGTTCTTC.

The V gene is TRBV20-1, the J gene TRBJ2-5, with 8 bases aligning to TRBD1. Unmatched junction bases numbered 19, after V lost 5 bases and J lost 2 bases. The CDR3 is made up of 18 amino acids. Germline V gives CDR1 DFQATT, CDR2 SNEGSKA (reference sequence). CDR3 bases: TGCAGTGCTCCGAGACAGGGGTCGGCAGGGCGGGCTCAAGAGACCCAGTACTTC. It encodes CSAPRQGSAGRAQETQYF.

The gene calls are TRBV20-1 and TRBJ1-1; D possibly corresponds to TRBD1 (5 bases). This CDR3 is 14 amino acids long. CDR1 DFQATT and CDR2 SNEGSKA come from the germline V gene (reference sequence). V gave up 1 base and J gave up 3 bases, with 12 bases separating them. This chain's CDR3 is CSARVGAGHTEAFF. The CDR3 DNA follows: TGCAGTGCTAGAGTTGGGGCAGGGCACACTGAAGCTTTCTTT.

This clonotype has only a few counts. The chain has TRBV7-2 and TRBJ1-6; weak D call: TRBD1 (5 bases). The V end was cut by 4 bases, the J end by 9 bases, with 16 bases between. This CDR3 comprises 15 residues. Per the germline V gene, CDR1 is SGHTA and CDR2 is FQGNSA. In DNA, the CDR3 is TGTGCCAGCAGCTCCCAAGGGGCGGGAGGTTCACCCCTCCACTTT. Its protein product is CASSSQGAGGSPLHF.

V usage is TRBV6-1 and J usage is TRBJ2-7, with 10 bases matching TRBD1. Germline CDR1 is MNHNS and CDR2 is SASEGT. V trimming: 6 bases; J trimming: 4 bases; junction bases outside the gene matches: 9. The CDR3 extends over 15 amino acids. The CDR3 sequence: CASRRSGTGAYEQYF. The CDR3 bases are TGTGCCAGCAGAAGGTCCGGGACAGGGGCGTACGAGCAGTACTTC.

V gene TRBV4-3 combines with J gene TRBJ1-2; 7 nucleotides match TRBD1. In germline, CDR1 is LGHNA, CDR2 YSLEER. The junction had 3 bases not matched to a gene; V was cut back by 2 bases and J by 0 bases. The CDR3 runs to 15 residues. The DNA for the CDR3 is TGCGCCAGCAGCCAAACGGACAGGACTAACTATGGCTACACCTTC. This translates into CASSQTDRTNYGYTF.

The chain recombines TRBV27 with TRBJ1-1, with a weak D call TRBD1 (5 bases). Germline V gives CDR1 MNHEY, CDR2 SMNVEV (reference sequence). The CDR3 runs 16 residues. V was pared by 4 bases and J by 0 bases, with 15 bases between. CDR3 bases: TGTGCCAGCAGTTCGTTCTCTCGGGGCATGAACACTGAAGCTTTCTTT. Its translation: CASSSFSRGMNTEAFF.

This clonotype was detected only once. CDR3 DNA: TGTGCCAGCAGTCTCGACAGGGTGGACAATTCACCCCTCCACTTT. Translated: CASSLDRVDNSPLHF. The chain is built from TRBV2 and TRBJ1-6; 7 bases line up with TRBD1. The CDR3 is 15 residues long. The V segment lost 5 bases and the J segment 7 bases; nucleotides outside the gene matches: 8. Germline V gives CDR1 SNHLY, CDR2 FYNNEI.

V gene TRBV7-2 combines with J gene TRBJ1-3; the D gene is possibly TRBD1 (5 bases). Per germline, CDR1 SGHTA and CDR2 FQGNSA. The CDR3 totals 15 residues. V was pared by 4 bases and J by 2 bases, with 12 bases between. The CDR3 nucleotides read TGTGCCAGCAGCTCTAGTTGGGGGGCTGGAAACACCATATATTTT. This encodes CASSSSWGAGNTIYF.

This chain connects TRBV19 to TRBJ2-7; tentative D call: TRBD1 (6 bases). The CDR3 contains 15 residues. Germline V gene data show CDR1 as LNHDA and CDR2 as SQIVND (reference sequence). Trimming cost V 3 bases and J 2 bases, with 14 bases left between them. The CDR3 nucleotides are TGTGCCAGTAGTATTACGGGACAACGAACCTACGAGCAGTACTTC. It specifies CASSITGQRTYEQYF.

The V call is TRBV7-9, the J call TRBJ1-2; TRBD1 matches at 11 bases. The V segment lost 3 bases and the J segment 6 bases; nucleotides outside the gene matches: 9. This CDR3 has 16 amino acids. Germline V CDR1 and CDR2: SEHNR, FQNEAQ (reference sequence). CDR3 sequence: CASSFTVGTGGNGYTF. CDR3 bases: TGTGCCAGCAGCTTCACGGTGGGGACAGGGGGAAATGGCTACACCTTC.

The CDR3 DNA reads TGTGCCAGCAGCTTTGAGGGCGGGAAAGAGGAGGAGCAGTTCTTC. Encoded protein: CASSFEGGKEEEQFF. This chain uses TRBV11-3 with TRBJ2-1; a weak D match, TRBD2 (6 bases). CDR1 SGHNT and CDR2 YENEEA come from the germline V gene. The ends were cut back, 3 bases at V and 10 bases at J, with 19 bases in the middle. The CDR3 has 15 residues.

This CDR3 is CATRERDLYEQYF. CDR3 sequence (DNA): TGTGCCACCAGGGAGCGGGACCTCTACGAGCAGTACTTC. The chain links TRBV24-1 to TRBJ2-7; 7 bases match TRBD2. The CDR3 spans 13 residues. Germline lookup yields CDR1 KGHDR and CDR2 SFDVKD. V shed 7 bases, J shed 3 bases, and the junction held 5 bases outside the gene matches.

The gene calls are TRBV24-1 and TRBJ2-3; D ambiguous. There are 15 residues in the CDR3. Germline CDR1 and CDR2: KGHDR and SFDVKD. The V gene lost 3 bases and the J gene lost 5 bases, with 14 bases spanning the gap. The CDR3 loop is CATSDPATFEDTQYF. CDR3 in DNA: TGTGCCACCAGTGATCCAGCCACCTTTGAAGATACGCAGTATTTT.

The chain recombines TRBV10-3 with TRBJ2-7; 16 nucleotides align to TRBD2. Trimming at V came to 7 bases and at J to 7 bases, leaving 1 base not matched to a gene. This CDR3 is 13 amino acids long. Germline CDR1 is ENHRY and CDR2 is SYGVKD. The CDR3: CAITGLAGGEQYF. The CDR3 nucleotides read TGTGCCATCACGGGACTAGCGGGAGGGGAGCAGTACTTC.

The chain couples TRBV6-2 or TRBV6-3 to TRBJ2-7; D is unclear. The germline V gene has CDR1 MNHEY and CDR2 SVGEGT. V gave up 4 bases and J gave up 3 bases, with 7 bases separating them. The CDR3 totals 12 residues. CDR3 DNA: TGTGCCAGCAGTTCCTCAAGCTACGAGCAGTACTTC. Translating gives CASSSSSYEQYF.

V usage is TRBV6-2 or TRBV6-3 and J usage is TRBJ2-7; a weak D match, TRBD2 (5 bases). The germline V and J ends were trimmed by 8 bases and 0 bases, with 11 bases remaining between them. The CDR3 has 13 amino acids. Per the germline V gene, CDR1 is MNHEY and CDR2 is SVGEGT. CDR3 sequence: CASGRRSSYEQYF. CDR3 sequence (DNA): TGTGCCAGCGGGAGACGGAGCTCCTACGAGCAGTACTTC.

The V and J genes are TRBV6-1 and TRBJ1-1, with a possible D match to TRBD1 (5 bases). Germline V gives CDR1 MNHNS, CDR2 SASEGT. This CDR3 region has 13 residues. Between the trimmed V and J ends, which lost 6 bases and 6 bases, there was a span of 14 bases. The CDR3 DNA is TGTGCCAGCAGCTTCGTCAGGGTCGCTGAAGCTTTCTTT. Encoded protein: CASSFVRVAEAFF.

The table lists this clonotype with a few counts. This sequence joins TRBV24-1 and TRBJ1-6, with 7 bases fitting TRBD1. This CDR3 spans 13 amino acids. The J segment lost 7 bases and the V segment lost 9 bases, leaving 5 bases of the junction unmatched. Germline loops: CDR1 KGHDR, CDR2 SFDVKD. This chain's CDR3 is CATPGQPNSPLHF. CDR3 coding DNA: TGTGCCACCCCGGGACAGCCAAATTCACCCCTCCACTTT.